This TCR beta chain was sequenced during a study of control samples from healthy donors and cancer patients. The assay was immunoSEQ multiplex PCR, and TCRdb's table has in-frame clones only and misses some. The sample lists 50,000 or so clones; roughly 93% were seen once. The length of the CDR3 is 14 residues. Germline loops: CDR1 MDHEN, CDR2 SYDVKM. V lost 1 base to trimming and J lost 3 bases, with 9 bases between them. This chain connects TRBV28 to TRBJ2-5, with D perhaps TRBD1 (5 bases). The sequenced sample consisted of PBMCs. The clonotype comes from a woman aged 50 to 60 with head and neck cancer. The DNA of the CDR3 is TGTGCCAGCAGTTTATCAGGGATTGAAGAGACCCAGTACTTC. Its protein product is CASSLSGIEETQYF.